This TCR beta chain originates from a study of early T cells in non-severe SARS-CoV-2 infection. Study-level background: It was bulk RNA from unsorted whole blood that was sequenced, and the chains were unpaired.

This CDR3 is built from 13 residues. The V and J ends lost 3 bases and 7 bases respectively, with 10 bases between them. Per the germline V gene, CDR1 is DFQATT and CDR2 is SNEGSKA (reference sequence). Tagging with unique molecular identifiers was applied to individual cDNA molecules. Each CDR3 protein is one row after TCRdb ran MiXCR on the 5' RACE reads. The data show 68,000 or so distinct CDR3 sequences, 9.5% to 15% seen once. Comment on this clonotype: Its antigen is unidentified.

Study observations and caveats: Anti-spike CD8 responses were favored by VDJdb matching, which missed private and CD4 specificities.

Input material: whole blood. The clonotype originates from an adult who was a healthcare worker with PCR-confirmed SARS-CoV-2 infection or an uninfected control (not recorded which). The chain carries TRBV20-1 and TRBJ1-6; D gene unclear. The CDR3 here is CSASFSGNSPLHF. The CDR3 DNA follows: TGCAGTGCTAGCTTCTCGGGGAATTCACCCCTCCACTTT.